This T cell receptor (beta chain) was sequenced in a study of cytomegalovirus exposure and HLA in healthy donors. The primer mix had 60 Vbeta and 13 Jbeta primers. Generated by immunoSEQ multiplex PCR, the TCRdb table keeps only in-frame clones and is missing some. The data contain some 120,000 clones, 60% to 85% of them singletons. It was healthy bone marrow donors who served as donors. Germline CDR1 LGHNA, CDR2 YNFKEQ. The CDR3 has 15 amino acids. V gave up 8 bases and J gave up 5 bases, with 20 bases separating them. Study-wide points: In terms of immune exposure information, only CMV serostatus was available.

About this clone: Its antigen is currently unknown.

Sequencing used PBMCs. This receptor was identified in a female donor in good health and CMV-seronegative. The V and J genes are TRBV4-2 and TRBJ2-3; tentatively, D is TRBD2 (7 bases). CDR3 loop: CASLFERGQIDTQYF. Written as DNA, the CDR3 is TGTGCCAGCCTATTTGAGCGGGGACAAATAGATACGCAGTATTTT.